The next 26 T cell receptor beta chains were all read from a single sample in a study of neurological immune-mediated disorders (dated by TCRdb to about 2019). Library prep was done by 5' RACE. The sequencing machine was an Illumina HiSeq 2500. TCRdb handled the public reads itself, with Q25 trimming in fastp and clone calling in MiXCR, and kept productive beta chains. Each CDR3 protein gets just one entry, which takes the most common genes and DNA from the rows behind it. In all, the sample holds around 10,000 distinct CDR3 sequences, and around 21% of those were seen once. The ten largest account for 40% to 60% of the sample. The sequenced sample consisted of CD8+ T cells from blood. These receptor sequences come from a woman aged 60-75 years with HTLV-1-associated myelopathy (HAM/TSP).

This clonotype was recorded many times. The CDR3 sequence is CASSLGGAYNEQFF. The CDR3, as DNA: TGTGCCAGCAGCCTCGGGGGGGCCTACAATGAGCAGTTCTTC. The V and J genes are TRBV14 and TRBJ2-1; TRBD2 matches 8 bases. The germline CDR1 and CDR2 sequences are SGHDN and FVKESK. V shed 4 bases, J shed 2 bases, and the junction held 1 base outside the gene matches. The length of the CDR3 is 14 residues.

This chain's CDR3 is CSAGLGGAGSNEQFF. CDR3 DNA sequence: TGCAGTGCTGGCCTCGGGGGGGCCGGTTCGAATGAGCAGTTCTTC. The chain joins TRBV20-1 to TRBJ2-1; 8 bases are shared with TRBD2. V dropped 5 bases and J dropped 7; count of bases not matched to a gene: 13. Germline CDR1 and CDR2: DFQATT and SNEGSKA (reference sequence). The CDR3 has 15 residues.

This clonotype has ten or more counts. The CDR3 region has the DNA TGTGCCAGCAGCTCCGGGGGGGCATATAATGAGCAGTTCTTC. Its translation: CASSSGGAYNEQFF. The chain has TRBV7-6 and TRBJ2-1; TRBD2 agrees at 8 bases. CDR3 size: 14 residues. With V trimmed by 4 bases and J by 7 bases, 6 bases remained unmatched. Germline V gene data show CDR1 as SGHVS and CDR2 as FNYEAQ.

This clonotype was seen ten or more times. The V call is TRBV27, the J call TRBJ2-7; 8 bases line up with TRBD2. Germline assignment: CDR1 MNHEY and CDR2 SMNVEV (reference sequence). The CDR3 has 12 residues. Germline trimming cut 2 bases from V and 12 bases from J; bases unmatched to any gene: 6. The CDR3 loop is CASSLGRGDMYF. In DNA, the CDR3 is TGTGCCAGCAGTTTAGGGCGGGGGGATATGTACTTC.

This sequence joins TRBV3-1 and TRBJ2-7; possible D gene TRBD1, 5 bases. The V end was cut by 2 bases, the J end by 2 bases, with 10 bases between. CDR1 is LGHDT and CDR2 is YNNKEL in the germline V gene (reference sequence). The CDR3 has 14 residues. CDR3 region: CASSQQGGTYEQYF. The CDR3 region has the DNA TGTGCCAGCAGCCAACAGGGCGGAACCTACGAGCAGTACTTC.

Many counts were recorded for this clonotype. V and J are TRBV5-1 and TRBJ2-1, with D perhaps being TRBD1 or TRBD2 (5 bases each). Looked up from germline, CDR1 is SGHRS and CDR2 is YFSETQ. Trimming pared 0 bases from V and 2 bases from J, leaving 18 bases between. The CDR3 extends over 18 amino acids. For the CDR3, the DNA is TGCGCCAGCAGCTTGGGTGGGACCCTGGGGAGCACCTACAATGAGCAGTTCTTC. The encoded protein is CASSLGGTLGSTYNEQFF.

Comments on this clonotype: A read error may explain this, as a much larger clone is one base away. The gene calls are TRBV7-9 and TRBJ2-2, with D possibly matching TRBD1 (5 bases). Per germline, CDR1 SEHNR and CDR2 FQNEAQ (reference sequence). CDR3 length: 16 amino acids. V was trimmed by 3 bases and J by 1 base, leaving 12 bases between them. This CDR3 is CASSFLRGRNTGELFF. Here the CDR3 DNA reads TGTGCCAGCAGCTTTTTAAGGGGCCGGAACACCGGGGAGCTGTTTTTT. The full variable domain, completed using reference TRBV7-9 and TRBJ2-2, is DTGVSQNPRHKITKRGQNVTFRCDPISEHNRLYWYRQTLGQGPEFLTYFQNEAQLEKSRLLSDRFSAERPKGSFSTLEIQRTEQGDSAMYLCASSFLRGRNTGELFFGEGSRLTVL.

This clonotype was counted many times. The rearrangement links TRBV6-6 to TRBJ2-7; 7 positions agree with TRBD2. Trimming took 4 bases from V and 3 from J; bases not matched to a gene: 3. The CDR3 is 13 amino acids. Germline V gene sequence: CDR1 MNHNY, CDR2 SVGAGI (reference sequence). The CDR3 sequence is CASSFRGVYEQYF. The CDR3 nucleotides read TGTGCCAGCAGTTTTCGGGGGGTCTACGAGCAGTACTTC.

This chain connects TRBV25-1 to TRBJ2-3, with a possible D match to TRBD1 (6 bases). CDR1 MGHDK and CDR2 SYGVNS come from the germline V gene. The CDR3 extends over 12 amino acids. V dropped 8 bases and J dropped 2 bases, with 8 bases sitting between them. CDR3 region: CASGTPTDTQYF. CDR3 in DNA: TGTGCCAGCGGGACACCCACAGATACGCAGTATTTT.

This clonotype was recorded many times. The chain is built from TRBV7-9 and TRBJ1-1, with D possibly matching TRBD1 (6 bases). V lost 5 bases and J 1 base, leaving 11 bases between the germline ends. In germline, CDR1 is SEHNR, CDR2 FQNEAQ (reference sequence). This CDR3 region has 14 residues. The CDR3 protein is CASSDRTANTEAFF. CDR3 DNA sequence: TGTGCCAGCAGCGATCGGACAGCGAACACTGAAGCTTTCTTT.

Of note for this clonotype: A read error may produce the germline difference seen at one junction end. CDR3 nucleotides: TGTGCCAGCAGCGTAGTTCAGGGACCCCCCCAATTT. This codes for CASSVVQGPPQF. The rearrangement links TRBV9 to TRBJ1-6; D is possibly TRBD1 (5 bases). The V gene's germline CDR1 is SGDLS and CDR2 YYNGEE. The CDR3 length is 12 residues.

This clonotype was counted at least ten times. The V gene is TRBV29-1, the J gene TRBJ1-2; 12 bases align to TRBD1. This CDR3 has 14 amino acids. In germline, CDR1 is SQVTM, CDR2 ANQGSEA. Unmatched junction bases numbered 5, after V lost 4 bases and J lost 5 bases. The CDR3 loop reads CSVGAGQGAYGYTF. CDR3 nucleotide sequence: TGCAGCGTTGGAGCGGGACAGGGGGCTTATGGCTACACCTTC.

This clonotype was seen repeatedly, ten times or more. V gene TRBV27 combines with J gene TRBJ1-1, with 8 positions matching TRBD1. Germline V gives CDR1 MNHEY, CDR2 SMNVEV (reference sequence). J gave up 12 bases and V 0 bases, and 9 bases lay outside the gene matches. This CDR3 is built from 14 residues. DNA of the CDR3: TGTGCCAGCAGTTTATCTTCCAGGGGGCGCGAAACTTTCTTT. This translates into CASSLSSRGRETFF.

This clonotype was observed many times. The CDR3: CASSFEGNTEAFF. The CDR3 DNA reads as TGTGCCAGCAGTTTTGAGGGGAACACTGAAGCTTTCTTT. The V and J genes are TRBV6-6 and TRBJ1-1; D unclear. V lost 4 bases and J lost 1, with 7 bases in between. Germline CDR1 MNHNY, CDR2 SVGAGI (reference sequence). The CDR3 has 13 residues.

The chain has TRBV20-1 and TRBJ2-1, with 7 bases lining up with TRBD2. Germline V gene data show CDR1 as DFQATT and CDR2 as SNEGSKA (reference sequence). The CDR3 runs to 16 residues. With V trimmed by 6 bases and J by 0 bases, 11 bases remained unmatched. The CDR3 region has the DNA TGCAGTGCCTTCGGGACTATACTTCCCTCCTACAATGAGCAGTTCTTC. Its protein product is CSAFGTILPSYNEQFF.

Comment on this clonotype: A much larger clone lies one base from this, so it may be a read error. The genes are TRBV7-2 and TRBJ1-2, with a tentative D call TRBD1 (6 bases). CDR3 length equals 16 residues. Trimming stripped 2 bases from V and 5 bases from J, with 18 bases between. Germline V gene lookup returns CDR1 SGHTA and CDR2 FQGNSA. The CDR3 nucleotides read TGTGCCAGCAGCTTACGCCCATGGACAGACCTTTATGGCTACACCTTC. It yields the protein CASSLRPWTDLYGYTF.

There are many counts of this clonotype. The rearrangement joins TRBV9 to TRBJ2-5; D is tentatively TRBD1 or TRBD2 (5 bases each). Trimming stripped 3 bases from V and 5 bases from J, with 11 bases between. Germline V CDR1 and CDR2: SGDLS, YYNGEE. The CDR3 totals 13 residues. As DNA, the CDR3 is TGTGCCAGCAGCGAGGGACCAAAGGAGACCCAGTACTTC. It specifies CASSEGPKETQYF.

The V call is TRBV28, the J call TRBJ2-7; D assignment may be TRBD1 or TRBD2 (5 bases each). CDR1 MDHEN and CDR2 SYDVKM come from the germline V gene. The CDR3 has 14 residues. The V and J ends lost 6 bases and 2 bases respectively, with 14 bases between them. CDR3 in amino acids: CASSAFGGPYEQYF. The CDR3, as DNA: TGTGCCAGCAGCGCCTTTGGGGGACCCTACGAGCAGTACTTC.

This clonotype qualifies as medium-sized. The rearrangement joins TRBV15 to TRBJ1-5; D gene ambiguous. The germline gives CDR1 LNHNV, CDR2 YYDKDF (reference sequence). V was pared by 1 base and J by 4 bases, with 11 bases between. The CDR3 sequence is 15 residues long. CDR3 loop: CATSRAAGSNQPQHF. The DNA of the CDR3 is TGTGCCACCAGCAGAGCCGCCGGATCGAATCAGCCCCAGCATTTT. Together with reference TRBV15 and TRBJ1-5, the CDR3 gives the full variable domain: DAMVIQNPRYQVTQFGKPVTLSCSQTLNHNVMYWYQQKSSQAPKLLFHYYDKDFNNEADTPDNFQSRRPNTSFCFLDIRSPGLGDTAMYLCATSRAAGSNQPQHFGDGTRLSIL.

This clonotype occurred many times. This rearrangement joins TRBV20-1 to TRBJ2-1, with D perhaps assigned TRBD1 or TRBD2 (5 bases each). This CDR3 spans 13 amino acids. V gave up 6 bases and J gave up 4 bases, with 13 bases separating them. The germline CDR1 and CDR2 sequences are DFQATT and SNEGSKA (reference sequence). The CDR3 region has the DNA TGCAGTGCGACCGGGACGTTATACAATGAGCAGTTCTTC. As protein: CSATGTLYNEQFF.

In this sample, this clonotype turned up many times. The chain has TRBV5-1 and TRBJ1-2; 7 nucleotides align to TRBD1. Germline V lookup: CDR1 SGHRS, CDR2 YFSETQ. The J segment lost 4 bases and the V segment lost 2 bases, leaving 2 bases of the junction unmatched. This CDR3 has 13 amino acids. Here the CDR3 reads CASSLQGSYGYTF. CDR3 DNA sequence: TGCGCCAGCAGCTTACAGGGGAGCTATGGCTACACCTTC.

Ten or more counts support this clonotype. This sequence joins TRBV7-9 and TRBJ1-6, with D maybe TRBD1 (5 bases). Germline CDR1 SEHNR, CDR2 FQNEAQ (reference sequence). Between the trimmed V and J ends, which lost 5 bases and 5 bases, there was a span of 13 bases. The CDR3 loop spans 15 amino acids. The CDR3 DNA reads as TGTGCCAGCAGCCGCACGACAGAGAATAATTCACCCCTCCACTTT. Translation: CASSRTTENNSPLHF. The entire variable domain, with the rest obtained from reference TRBV7-9 and TRBJ1-6, is as follows: DTGVSQNPRHKITKRGQNVTFRCDPISEHNRLYWYRQTLGQGPEFLTYFQNEAQLEKSRLLSDRFSAERPKGSFSTLEIQRTEQGDSAMYLCASSRTTENNSPLHFGNGTRLTVT.

In this sample, this clonotype turned up many times. V and J are TRBV29-1 and TRBJ2-1; 8 bases are shared with TRBD2. The J segment lost 3 bases and the V segment lost 1 base, leaving 14 bases of the junction unmatched. The CDR3 consists of 18 residues. Germline lookup yields CDR1 SQVTM and CDR2 ANQGSEA. As DNA, the CDR3 is TGCAGCGTTGAAGGCCCGGCTACCGCGGGGGGATTCTACAATGAGCAGTTCTTC. This encodes CSVEGPATAGGFYNEQFF.

The CDR3 sequence: CASSSLAGSSYNEQFF. The DNA of the CDR3 is TGTGCCAGCTCCTCCCTAGCGGGGAGCTCCTACAATGAGCAGTTCTTC. This chain uses TRBV18 with TRBJ2-1; 9 nucleotides agree with TRBD2. Germline loops: CDR1 KGHSH, CDR2 LQKENI. This CDR3 comprises 16 residues. The junction had 6 bases not matched to a gene; V was cut back by 6 bases and J by 0 bases.

This clonotype was seen ten or more times. The chain recombines TRBV4-1 with TRBJ2-6, with D possibly being TRBD2 (5 bases). Germline loops: CDR1 MGHRA, CDR2 YSYEKL. The germline V and J ends were trimmed by 1 base and 1 base, with 8 bases remaining between them. The CDR3 is 16 residues long. CDR3 bases: TGCGCCAGCAGCCAAGTTCGGGGTTCTGGGGCCAACGTCCTGACTTTC. Encoded protein: CASSQVRGSGANVLTF.

This clonotype was detected many times. The chain employs TRBV20-1 and TRBJ1-1, with D tentatively TRBD1 (5 bases). This CDR3 is 15 amino acids long. V was cut by 5 bases and J by 4 bases, with 20 bases left in between. Germline loops: CDR1 DFQATT, CDR2 SNEGSKA (reference sequence). CDR3 protein: CSADGRGTGTTEAFF. In DNA form, the CDR3 reads TGCAGTGCTGACGGGAGGGGTACGGGGACCACTGAAGCTTTCTTT.